This record looks at one T cell receptor (beta chain) sequence and its context. This sample is drawn from a study of blood T cell repertoires in COVID-19. Across the whole study: Donors in the United States, Italy and Spain gave samples during acute or convalescent COVID-19. T cells, B-cell-depleted T cells, or PBMCs supplied cDNA or gDNA.

Some clones are missing from TCRdb's copy, which holds only in-frame ones; the method was immunoSEQ multiplex PCR. The sample yields fewer than 250,000 clones, over 70% seen once. Germline trimming cut 3 bases from V and 6 bases from J; bases unmatched to any gene: 11. The CDR3 has 16 amino acids. Germline assignment: CDR1 MNHEY and CDR2 SMNVEV (reference sequence). The receptor was derived from a woman in her forties or fifties with acute or convalescent COVID-19. The specimen was peripheral blood. This chain joins TRBV27 and TRBJ2-7; 10 nucleotides agree with TRBD1. The CDR3 sequence: CASSFSISGQGIEQYF. The CDR3 DNA sequence: TGTGCCAGCAGTTTTTCAATTTCGGGACAGGGGATCGAGCAGTACTTC.